Listed below are T cell receptor beta chains from one sample, sequenced in a study of blood T cell repertoires in COVID-19. This table comes from immunoSEQ multiplex PCR, and its TCRdb copy is limited to in-frame clones, with some not included. The table lists around 37,000 clones, about 91% of them singletons. The source material was peripheral blood. These receptors came from a woman older than 75 with acute or convalescent COVID-19. CDR3s include the opening cysteine and the closing phenylalanine or tryptophan. The D gene is left open where the match is weak. Size values are once, few and many counts, or a class for expanded clones, and some rows have none.

d_call	v_call	cdr3_length	j_call	clone_size	cdr3_nt	cdr3_aa
TRBD2	TRBV6-5	14	TRBJ2-5	.	TGTGCCAGCAGTTATCTAGCGGGGGAAGAGACCCAGTACTTC	CASSYLAGEETQYF
.	TRBV3-1/TRBV3-2	14	TRBJ1-1	.	TGTGCCAGCAGCCAAGTGTTCAGGAACACTGAAGCTTTCTTT	CASSQVFRNTEAFF
.	TRBV5-8	18	TRBJ1-4	.	TGTGCCAGCAGAAGAGAGACACAAGGCATGCGTGACGATGAAAAACTGTTTTTT	CASRRETQGMRDDEKLFF
TRBD2	TRBV7-9	16	TRBJ2-3	.	TGTGCCAGCAGCTTCGGAGCGGGGGGGCTTGGAGATACGCAGTATTTT	CASSFGAGGLGDTQYF
.	TRBV5-8	15	TRBJ2-1	once	TGTGCCAGCAGCTTGGGACTCAGTTCCTACAATGAGCAGTTCTTC	CASSLGLSSYNEQFF
TRBD1	TRBV18	15	TRBJ1-4	.	TGTGCCAGCTCACCCCAACAGGGGGCCGATGAAAAACTGTTTTTT	CASSPQQGADEKLFF
TRBD2	TRBV5-4	16	TRBJ2-7	.	TGTGCCAGCAGCCCTCTCGGGACTAGCGGGGGCTACGAGCAGTACTTC	CASSPLGTSGGYEQYF
.	TRBV29-1	13	TRBJ1-1	.	TGCAGCGCCTCAACAGGGACGAACACTGAAGCTTTCTTT	CSASTGTNTEAFF
.	TRBV2	16	TRBJ1-3	.	TGTGCCAGCAGTGGTTGGGAGACACGCTCTGGAAACACCATATATTTT	CASSGWETRSGNTIYF
TRBD1	TRBV7-9	13	TRBJ1-1	.	TGTGCCAGCAGTCGATCAGGGGGTGAATGGGCTTTCTTT	CASSRSGGEWAFF
TRBD1	TRBV7-2	17	TRBJ1-2	.	TGTGCCAGCAGCACCGGGACAGGGGAAGGACTCCTGAGTGGCTACACCTTC	CASSTGTGEGLLSGYTF
.	TRBV27	15	TRBJ1-1	.	TGTGCCAGCAGTTTATGGGGGGGGCGAAGGACTGAAGCTTTCTTT	CASSLWGGRRTEAFF
TRBD1	TRBV7-9	15	TRBJ1-5	.	TGTGCCAGCAGCCCAGGGGACAGGGGGAATCAGCCCCAGCATTTT	CASSPGDRGNQPQHF
.	TRBV27	13	TRBJ1-3	few	TGTGCCAGCAGTCGGACGGCCGGGGACACCATATATTTT	CASSRTAGDTIYF
TRBD2	TRBV27	13	TRBJ2-7	.	TGTGCCAGTCGTCTAGCGGCTTCCTACGAGCAGTACTTC	CASRLAASYEQYF
.	TRBV12-5	13	TRBJ2-7	.	TGTGCTAGTGGTTTAGGCGGGACCTACGAGCAGTACTTC	CASGLGGTYEQYF
.	TRBV6-5	15	TRBJ1-6	.	TGTGCCAGCAGTCTACTTGGACAGAAAAATTCACCCCTCCACTTT	CASSLLGQKNSPLHF
TRBD1	TRBV18	15	TRBJ2-5	.	TGTGCCAGCTCACCACCTACAGGGGTCCAAGAGACCCAGTACTTC	CASSPPTGVQETQYF
.	TRBV7-9	15	TRBJ1-2	.	TGTGCCAGCAGCTTATCGAACAGGGCTAGCTATGGCTACACCTTC	CASSLSNRASYGYTF
TRBD1	TRBV6-6	16	TRBJ2-7	once	TGTGCCAGCAGTTACTCGAGGGGACAGGAAACCTACGAGCAGTACTTC	CASSYSRGQETYEQYF
.	TRBV9	16	TRBJ2-3	.	TGTGCCAGCAGCACCGCGTCACGGGAAAGCACAGATACGCAGTATTTT	CASSTASRESTDTQYF
.	TRBV2	12	TRBJ2-1	few	TGTGCCAGCAGTGGGAGTGGTTATGAGCAGTTCTTC	CASSGSGYEQFF
.	TRBV19	12	TRBJ1-3	.	TGTGCCAGTAGTATGTCCGGGACTCGGTGGGATTTT	CASSMSGTRWDF
.	TRBV7-3	15	TRBJ2-1	once	TGTGCCAGCAGCTCCGCCCCCCGCCGAGACACGGGGATGTTCTTC	CASSSAPRRDTGMFF
.	TRBV6-5	15	TRBJ2-7	.	TGTGCCAGCAGTTACTCGGGGGCCTTCGGTTACGAGCAGTACTTC	CASSYSGAFGYEQYF
TRBD1	TRBV2	13	TRBJ1-4	once	TGTGCCAGCCGGACAGGGGGCGTTGAAAAACTGTTTTTT	CASRTGGVEKLFF
TRBD1	TRBV3-1/TRBV3-2	13	TRBJ2-7	.	TGTGCCAGACAGGGGCCCTGGCCCTACGAGCAGTACTTC	CARQGPWPYEQYF
TRBD1	TRBV30	14	TRBJ1-3	.	TGTGCCTGGGCCGGGACAGGGTTTGGAAACACCATATATTTT	CAWAGTGFGNTIYF
.	TRBV2	13	TRBJ1-1	.	TGTGCCAGCAGTGAACACAGGAACACTGAAGCTTTCTTT	CASSEHRNTEAFF
TRBD1	TRBV5-1	16	TRBJ1-6	.	TGCGCCAGCAGCTCCTCCCTCGGACAGGGAGACTCACCCCTCCACTTT	CASSSSLGQGDSPLHF
.	TRBV4-1	16	TRBJ1-2	.	TGCGCCAGCAGCCAAGATCAAATGGGGGGGATTGGCGGCTACACCTTC	CASSQDQMGGIGGYTF
.	TRBV12-5	13	TRBJ1-1	.	TGTGCTAGTGGCAACCGTTTCCGGGCTGAAGCTTTCTTT	CASGNRFRAEAFF
TRBD1	TRBV5-1	15	TRBJ2-7	once	TGCGCCAGCAGCCCTGGACAGGGGAGTACCTACGAGCAGTACTTC	CASSPGQGSTYEQYF
.	TRBV5-1	17	TRBJ1-1	.	TGCGCCAGCAGCTACGGGAGACCAGGCTGGGAGAACACTGAAGCTTTCTTT	CASSYGRPGWENTEAFF
TRBD2	TRBV2	15	TRBJ2-1	.	TGTGCCAGCAGGATCCCCGGGGCGGGGGGGCATGAGCAGTTCTTC	CASRIPGAGGHEQFF
TRBD1	TRBV6-6	14	TRBJ2-5	.	TGTGCCAGCAGTGGCTGGACAGGGAAGGAGACCCAGTACTTC	CASSGWTGKETQYF
TRBD1	TRBV28	17	TRBJ1-3	.	TGTGCCAGCAGCTACCCCGGGACAGGGGGCTCTGGAAACACCATATATTTT	CASSYPGTGGSGNTIYF
TRBD1	TRBV5-1	16	TRBJ1-2	.	TGCGCCAGCAGCCGGGAGGGGGCCGCGTTAAACTATGGCTACACCTTC	CASSREGAALNYGYTF
TRBD1	TRBV9	16	TRBJ1-6	.	TGTGCCAGCAGCGATCAGGGGGGATCCTATAATTCACCCCTCCACTTT	CASSDQGGSYNSPLHF
.	TRBV19	13	TRBJ1-2	.	TGTGCCAGTACCTTTGACAGGACCTATGGCTACACCTTC	CASTFDRTYGYTF
.	TRBV5-1	15	TRBJ1-1	.	TGCGCCAGCAGCTTAACACAGGGATCTAACACTGAAGCTTTCTTT	CASSLTQGSNTEAFF
TRBD2	TRBV5-1	13	TRBJ2-5	.	TGCGCCAGCAGCGGACTAGCGGGGGAGACCCAGTACTTC	CASSGLAGETQYF
.	TRBV11-2	13	TRBJ1-1	.	TGTGCCAGCAGCTTGACGGGGGAACGGCAGGCTTTCTTT	CASSLTGERQAFF
TRBD1	TRBV4-1	14	TRBJ1-1	.	TGCGCCAGCAGCCAAGGGGACAGGGACACTGAAGCTTTCTTT	CASSQGDRDTEAFF
.	TRBV2	15	TRBJ2-3	.	TGTGCCAGCTCCCTCGGTAGCAGGGGCACAGATACGCAGTATTTT	CASSLGSRGTDTQYF
.	TRBV18	18	TRBJ1-5	.	TGTGCCAGCTCACCGGCCGGACACCCCCTTGGGAGCAATCAGCCCCAGCATTTT	CASSPAGHPLGSNQPQHF
.	TRBV10-3	13	TRBJ1-3	.	TGTGCCATCAGTGAGGACAGTGGAAACACCATATATTTT	CAISEDSGNTIYF
.	TRBV18	13	TRBJ1-1	.	TGTGCCAGCTCACTCCGGAGTGACACTGAAGCTTTCTTT	CASSLRSDTEAFF
.	TRBV2	15	TRBJ1-5	.	TGTGCCAGCAGTGAAAGCAGGGCCTACAATCAGCCCCAGCATTTT	CASSESRAYNQPQHF
TRBD1	TRBV19	16	TRBJ1-3	.	TGTGCCAGTAGTCCCTCGGGGGGGACAGTTACAAACACCATATATTTT	CASSPSGGTVTNTIYF
TRBD2	TRBV19	14	TRBJ2-5	.	TGTGCCAGTAGTATTCGTCTAGCGGGAGAGACCCAGTACTTC	CASSIRLAGETQYF